This TCR beta chain emerged from a study of blood T cell repertoires in COVID-19. In the study overall: PBMCs, B-cell-depleted T cells, or T cells were the source of the cDNA or gDNA that made up the material.

In the original workflow: Amplification of reference gene primers provided the estimated nucleated cell counts. Assay used: immunoSEQ multiplex PCR; TCRdb lists only in-frame clones, some missing. From that table come the V and J calls and clone size; the DNA was used to work out D and trimming. This table holds some 74,000 clones, nearly 90% found once. Germline V gene data show CDR1 as MNHEY and CDR2 as SVGEGT. The CDR3 spans 16 residues. V gave up 5 bases and J gave up 0 bases, with 14 bases separating them. The sequenced material came from peripheral blood. The chain is built from TRBV6-2 or TRBV6-3 and TRBJ1-3; possibly TRBD1 for D (6 bases). The TCR was taken from a man aged 50 or older with acute or convalescent COVID-19. CDR3 DNA sequence: TGTGCCAGCAGTCTGACAGGATATCGCTCTGGAAACACCATATATTTT. Translated: CASSLTGYRSGNTIYF.